The rows below give T cell receptor beta chains drawn from one sample of a study of identical twins. Each CDR3 protein is one row after TCRdb ran MiXCR on the 5' RACE reads. The sample has roughly 1,500,000 distinct CDR3 sequences; more than 30% are singletons. Sequenced sample: cord blood. These TCRs come from a newborn girl in good health. CDR3s include the opening cysteine and the closing phenylalanine or tryptophan. A D gene is named only where the DNA matches it firmly. The size entry is marked missing in some rows and otherwise reads once, few, many or a size class.

>TRBJ1-2|few|TRBV6-6|-
CASSSPDQGKDYGYTF
TGTGCCAGCAGTAGCCCAGATCAGGGAAAAGACTATGGCTACACCTTC
>TRBJ2-7|few|TRBV5-1|-
CASSLRGRETYEQYF
TGCGCCAGCAGCTTGAGGGGCAGGGAGACCTACGAGCAGTACTTC
>TRBJ1-5|-|TRBV29-1|-
CSVRYSNQPQHF
TGCAGCGTTAGATATAGCAATCAGCCCCAGCATTTT
>TRBJ2-1|few|TRBV20-1|TRBD2
CRVPGLATNEQFF
TGCAGGGTTCCGGGACTAGCAACGAATGAGCAGTTCTTC
>TRBJ2-6|few|TRBV2|-
CATTSQGKGANVLTF
TGTGCCACCACGTCCCAGGGGAAAGGGGCCAACGTCCTGACTTTC
>TRBJ2-1|few|TRBV12-5|-
CASGLDPSSYNEQFF
TGTGCTAGTGGTTTGGACCCTAGCTCCTACAATGAGCAGTTCTTC
>TRBJ2-7|once|TRBV20-1|-
CGASTGFSSSYEQYF
TGCGGTGCTAGCACAGGTTTCTCCAGCTCCTACGAGCAGTACTTC
>TRBJ1-4|-|TRBV9|-
CASSVAKGSGGYEKLFF
TGTGCCAGCAGCGTAGCTAAGGGTTCGGGGGGCTACGAAAAACTGTTTTTT
>TRBJ1-4|-|TRBV7-8|TRBD1
CASSLRQGMNEKLFF
TGTGCCAGCAGCTTAAGACAGGGGATGAATGAAAAACTGTTTTTT
>TRBJ2-1|few|TRBV20-1|-
CSARDFRYGGGFNEQFF
TGCAGTGCTAGAGATTTCAGATATGGCGGAGGCTTCAATGAGCAGTTCTTC
>TRBJ1-1|-|TRBV14|TRBD1
CASSQFPGQGGTEAFF
TGTGCCAGCAGCCAGTTTCCGGGACAGGGGGGAACTGAAGCTTTCTTT
>TRBJ2-7|-|TRBV24-1|-
CAGRTAPYEQYF
TGTGCCGGTCGTACTGCGCCCTACGAGCAGTACTTC
>TRBJ2-3|few|TRBV27|-
CASSLRTGRGTDTQYF
TGTGCCAGCAGTTTAAGGACGGGGCGGGGCACAGATACGCAGTATTTT
>TRBJ1-4|few|TRBV4-1|-
CASSPEVGLANEKLFF
TGCGCCAGCAGCCCTGAGGTGGGGTTGGCTAATGAAAAACTGTTTTTT
>TRBJ2-7|few|TRBV6-5|-
CASSPRYSSYEQYF
TGTGCCAGCAGCCCTAGATACAGCTCCTACGAGCAGTACTTC
>TRBJ1-2|few|TRBV29-1|TRBD1
CSVEDPYQQGRDGYTF
TGCAGCGTTGAAGACCCATATCAACAGGGGCGGGATGGCTACACCTTC
>TRBJ2-7|few|TRBV25-1|-
CASSRAGRAYEQYF
TGTGCCAGCAGTCGGGCTGGTCGGGCCTACGAGCAGTACTTC
>TRBJ2-5|-|TRBV5-1|-
CASSLESGFQETQYF
TGCGCCAGCAGCTTGGAGAGCGGTTTCCAAGAGACCCAGTACTTC
>TRBJ2-5|-|TRBV5-1|-
CASKHEGHLSEETQYF
TGCGCCAGTAAACATGAGGGACACTTGTCGGAGGAGACCCAGTACTTC
>TRBJ1-1|few|TRBV3-1|-
CASSQDARTEAFF
TGTGCCAGCAGCCAAGATGCCCGAACTGAAGCTTTCTTT
>TRBJ2-1|-|TRBV27|-
CASSTSALNEQFF
TGTGCCAGCAGTACAAGCGCCCTAAATGAGCAGTTCTTC
>TRBJ2-7|-|TRBV28|TRBD1
CASNPGQGDGEQYF
TGTGCCAGCAATCCGGGGCAGGGGGATGGCGAGCAGTACTTC
>TRBJ1-3|-|TRBV3-1|-
CASSWSREVNTIYF
TGTGCCAGCAGCTGGTCCAGGGAAGTAAACACCATATATTTT
>TRBJ2-7|-|TRBV12-3/TRBV12-4|-
CASSWREPHYEQYF
TGTGCCAGCAGTTGGAGGGAGCCCCACTACGAGCAGTACTTC
>TRBJ2-5|-|TRBV5-1|-
CASRSTGMETQYF
TGCGCCAGCCGATCTACAGGGATGGAGACCCAGTACTTC
>TRBJ2-5|few|TRBV6-1|TRBD1
CASMRGRQETQYF
TGTGCCAGCATGAGGGGGCGCCAAGAGACCCAGTACTTC
>TRBJ2-4|few|TRBV2|TRBD1
CASSKQGAGIAKNIQYF
TGTGCCAGCAGTAAACAGGGGGCGGGTATAGCCAAAAACATTCAGTACTTC